These T cell receptor beta chains were read from a single sample in a study of Ad26.COV2.S vaccination and SARS-CoV-2 variants. Profiling relied on immunoSEQ multiplex PCR, and the TCRdb table lists in-frame clones only, not all of them. The data show 180,000 or so clones, about 83% seen once. The starting material was peripheral blood, obtained after recovery from COVID-19. Source of these receptors: a human donor who had recovered from COVID-19. Both conserved end residues are trimmed from each CDR3. D genes are given only for firm matches.

d_call	j_call	v_call	cdr3_aa
TRBD2	TRBJ2-1	TRBV9	ASSLTSGDYNEQF
NA	TRBJ2-7	TRBV28	ASSPWRTPYEQY
TRBD1	TRBJ1-1	TRBV19	ASSGQGADTEAF
NA	TRBJ1-3	TRBV7-8	ASSPGGNTIY
NA	TRBJ1-4	TRBV5-6	ASSLPTNEKLF
NA	TRBJ2-1	TRBV27	ASSLDFYNEQF
NA	TRBJ1-2	TRBV2	ASSEDRRYGYT
NA	TRBJ2-2	TRBV14	ASSQAGVGTGELF
TRBD2	TRBJ2-7	TRBV2	ASQLLAVSYEQY
NA	TRBJ1-5	TRBV5-1	ASSAGTDSNQPQH
TRBD1	TRBJ1-1	TRBV11-3	ASSKNRGDTEAF
NA	TRBJ2-1	TRBV4-2	ASTRTSYSYNEQF
TRBD1	TRBJ1-1	TRBV15	ATSLGQGQLVTTEAF
TRBD1	TRBJ1-2	TRBV29-1	SVYRNRGTGPLRGDGYT
NA	TRBJ2-1	TRBV30	AWTLSSVFDEQF
NA	TRBJ2-5	TRBV10-1	ASSEGFLGETQY
TRBD1	TRBJ1-5	TRBV12-5	ASGLIPSTGTYNQPQH
NA	TRBJ1-4	TRBV4-1	ASRGVVLGEKLF
TRBD1	TRBJ2-5	TRBV6-6	ASSYVMGQGLETQY
NA	TRBJ1-3	TRBV12-3/TRBV12-4	ASDTGPGNTIY
NA	TRBJ1-1	TRBV3-1/TRBV3-2	ASSQEGRGAF
NA	TRBJ2-5	TRBV7-9	ASSREPNPSQY
NA	TRBJ1-1	TRBV2	ASRGPTEAF
TRBD2	TRBJ2-1	TRBV5-1	ASSFGGGSSYNEQF
NA	TRBJ2-2	TRBV2	ASSETRNTGELF
NA	TRBJ1-1	TRBV7-9	ASSLAGISF
NA	TRBJ2-6	TRBV2	ASSRQISGANVLT
NA	TRBJ1-2	TRBV10-3	AISATGIGGYT
TRBD2	TRBJ2-3	TRBV20-1	SASPPFNVAGRPDTQY
TRBD1	TRBJ2-1	TRBV28	ASSLGQGASNEQF
NA	TRBJ2-7	TRBV7-2	ASRRGGGSYEQY
TRBD2	TRBJ2-5	TRBV4-1	ASSQGTRETQY
NA	TRBJ1-1	TRBV19	ATYRGWKAF
TRBD2	TRBJ2-7	TRBV7-2	ASSYGTSGSEQY
TRBD2	TRBJ2-1	TRBV6-1	ASSEGWGLGGNEQF
TRBD2	TRBJ2-7	TRBV28	AFGTSGYEQY
NA	TRBJ1-3	TRBV11-2	ASSALPGNTIY
NA	TRBJ1-2	TRBV6-5	ASTISTAVYGYT
NA	TRBJ2-7	TRBV2	ASAEGSSYEQY
TRBD2	TRBJ2-1	TRBV5-4	ASSLKAGGIGV
NA	TRBJ2-4	TRBV2	ASSVEGLNIQY
NA	TRBJ1-1	TRBV2	ASRDRQTITEAF
NA	TRBJ2-2	TRBV19	ASRGRVTTGELF
NA	TRBJ2-2	TRBV27	ASRKGGTGELF
NA	TRBJ1-2	TRBV19	ASNPGSYITYYGYT
NA	TRBJ1-2	TRBV5-4	ASSSAGQWGSRGYT
NA	TRBJ2-1	TRBV4-1	ATGERNEQF
TRBD1	TRBJ2-7	TRBV30	ASSPGGIYEQY
NA	TRBJ2-1	TRBV4-2	ASSQDSGVYNEQF
TRBD1	TRBJ2-1	TRBV5-1	ASSQDRVRNEQF